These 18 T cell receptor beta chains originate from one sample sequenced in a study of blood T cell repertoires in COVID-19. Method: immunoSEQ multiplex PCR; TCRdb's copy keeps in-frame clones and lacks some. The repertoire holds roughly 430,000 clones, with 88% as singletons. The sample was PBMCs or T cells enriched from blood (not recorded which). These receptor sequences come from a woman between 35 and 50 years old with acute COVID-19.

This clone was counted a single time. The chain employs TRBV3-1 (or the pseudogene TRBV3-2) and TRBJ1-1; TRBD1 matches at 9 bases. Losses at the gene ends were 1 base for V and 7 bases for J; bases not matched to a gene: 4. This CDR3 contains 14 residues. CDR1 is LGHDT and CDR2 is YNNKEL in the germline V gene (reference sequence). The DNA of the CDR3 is TGTGCCAGCAGCCAAGTAGACAGGGGGAGTGAAGCTTTCTTT. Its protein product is CASSQVDRGSEAFF.

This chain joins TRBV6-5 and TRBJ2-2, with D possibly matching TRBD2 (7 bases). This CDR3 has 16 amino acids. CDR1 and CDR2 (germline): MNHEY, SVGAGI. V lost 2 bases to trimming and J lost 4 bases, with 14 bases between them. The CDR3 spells CASSYEAGATTGELFF. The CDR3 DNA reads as TGTGCCAGCAGTTACGAGGCGGGGGCGACCACCGGGGAGCTGTTTTTT.

CDR3 protein: CASSKDRVIETQYF. In DNA, the CDR3 is TGTGCCAGCAGCAAAGACAGGGTTATAGAGACCCAGTACTTC. The chain links TRBV7-8 to TRBJ2-5, with 7 nucleotides matching TRBD1. The trim removed 5 bases at V and 4 bases at J, leaving 7 bases unmatched. This CDR3 region has 14 residues. Per germline, CDR1 SGHVS and CDR2 FQNEAQ.

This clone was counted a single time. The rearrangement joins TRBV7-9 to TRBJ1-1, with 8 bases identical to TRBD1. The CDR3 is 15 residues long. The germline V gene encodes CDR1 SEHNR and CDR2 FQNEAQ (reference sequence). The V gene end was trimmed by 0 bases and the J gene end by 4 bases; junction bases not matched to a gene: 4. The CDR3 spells CASSLAITGGTEAFF. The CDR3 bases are TGTGCCAGCAGCTTAGCGATCACAGGGGGCACTGAAGCTTTCTTT.

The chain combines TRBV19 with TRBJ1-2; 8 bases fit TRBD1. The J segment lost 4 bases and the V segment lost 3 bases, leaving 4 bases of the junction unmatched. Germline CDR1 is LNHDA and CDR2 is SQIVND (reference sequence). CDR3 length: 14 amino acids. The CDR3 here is CASSILTGGYGYTF. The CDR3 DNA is TGTGCCAGTAGTATCTTAACAGGGGGCTATGGCTACACCTTC.

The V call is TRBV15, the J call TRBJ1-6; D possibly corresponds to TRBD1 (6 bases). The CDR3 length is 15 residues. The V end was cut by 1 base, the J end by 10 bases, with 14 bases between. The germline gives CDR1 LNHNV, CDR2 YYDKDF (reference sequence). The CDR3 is CATSRAITGKSPLHF. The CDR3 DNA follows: TGTGCCACCAGCAGAGCTATAACAGGGAAATCACCCCTCCACTTT.

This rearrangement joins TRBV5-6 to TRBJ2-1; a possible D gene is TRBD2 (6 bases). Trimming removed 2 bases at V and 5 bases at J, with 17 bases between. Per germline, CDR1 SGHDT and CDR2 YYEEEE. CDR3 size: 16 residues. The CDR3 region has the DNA TGTGCCAGCAGCTTCGGCGGGGTCACAAGCCACAATGAGCAGTTCTTC. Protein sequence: CASSFGGVTSHNEQFF.

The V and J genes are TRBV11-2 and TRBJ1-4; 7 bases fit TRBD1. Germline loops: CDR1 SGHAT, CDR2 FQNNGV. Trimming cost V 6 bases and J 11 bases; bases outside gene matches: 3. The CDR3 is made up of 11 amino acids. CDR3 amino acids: CASRVQGKLFF. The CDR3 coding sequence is TGTGCCAGCAGGGTACAGGGGAAACTGTTTTTT. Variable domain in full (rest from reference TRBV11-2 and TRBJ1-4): EAGVAQSPRYKIIEKRQSVAFWCNPISGHATLYWYQQILGQGPKLLIQFQNNGVVDDSQLPKDRFSAERLKGVDSTLKIQPAKLEDSAVYLCASRVQGKLFFGSGTQLSVL.

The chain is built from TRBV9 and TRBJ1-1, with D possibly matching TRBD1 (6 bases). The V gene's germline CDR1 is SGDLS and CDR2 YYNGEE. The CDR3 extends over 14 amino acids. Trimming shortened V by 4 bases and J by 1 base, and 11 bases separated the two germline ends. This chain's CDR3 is CASSKGQRNTEAFF. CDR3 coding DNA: TGTGCCAGCAGCAAAGGACAGCGGAACACTGAAGCTTTCTTT.

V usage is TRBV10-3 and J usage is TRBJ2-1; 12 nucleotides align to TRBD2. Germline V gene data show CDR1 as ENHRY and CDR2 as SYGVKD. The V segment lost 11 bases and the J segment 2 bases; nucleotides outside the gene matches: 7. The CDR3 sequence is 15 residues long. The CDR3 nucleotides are TGTGCCTCCACTAGCGGGGGGTCGCCCTACAATGAGCAGTTCTTC. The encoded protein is CASTSGGSPYNEQFF.

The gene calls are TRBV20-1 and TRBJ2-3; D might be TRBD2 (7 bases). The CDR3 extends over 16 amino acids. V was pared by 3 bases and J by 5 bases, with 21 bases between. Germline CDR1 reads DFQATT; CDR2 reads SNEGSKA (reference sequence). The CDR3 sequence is CSASKGGRGEVDTQYF. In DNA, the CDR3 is TGCAGTGCTAGTAAAGGGGGACGGGGGGAGGTAGATACGCAGTATTTT.

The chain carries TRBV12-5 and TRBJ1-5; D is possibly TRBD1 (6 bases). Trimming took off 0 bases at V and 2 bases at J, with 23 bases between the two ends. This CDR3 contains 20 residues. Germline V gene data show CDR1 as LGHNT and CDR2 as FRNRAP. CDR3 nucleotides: TGTGCTAGTGGTTTGGTACATCAACAGGGCGATTGGGTGGGCAATCAGCCCCAGCATTTT. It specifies CASGLVHQQGDWVGNQPQHF.

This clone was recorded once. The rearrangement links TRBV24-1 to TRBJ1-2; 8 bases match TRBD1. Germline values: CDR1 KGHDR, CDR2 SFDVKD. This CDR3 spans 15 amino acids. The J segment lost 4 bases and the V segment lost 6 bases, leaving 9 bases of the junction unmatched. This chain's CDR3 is CATSSPDRAFYGYTF. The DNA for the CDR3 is TGTGCCACCAGTAGCCCGGACAGGGCCTTCTATGGCTACACCTTC.

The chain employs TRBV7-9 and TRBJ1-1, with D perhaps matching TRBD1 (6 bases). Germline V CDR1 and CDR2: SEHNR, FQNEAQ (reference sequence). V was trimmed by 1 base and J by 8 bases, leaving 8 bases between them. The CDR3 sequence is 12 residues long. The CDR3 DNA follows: TGTGCCAGCAGCTTAGGGGGACAAGAAGCTTTCTTT. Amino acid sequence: CASSLGGQEAFF. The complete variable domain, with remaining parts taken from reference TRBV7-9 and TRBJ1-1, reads DTGVSQNPRHKITKRGQNVTFRCDPISEHNRLYWYRQTLGQGPEFLTYFQNEAQLEKSRLLSDRFSAERPKGSFSTLEIQRTEQGDSAMYLCASSLGGQEAFFGQGTRLTVV.

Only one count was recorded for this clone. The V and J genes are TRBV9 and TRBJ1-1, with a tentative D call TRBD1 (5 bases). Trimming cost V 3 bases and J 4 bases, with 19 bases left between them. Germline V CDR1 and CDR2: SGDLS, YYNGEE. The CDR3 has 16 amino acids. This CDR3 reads CASSAGAGEGGTEAFF. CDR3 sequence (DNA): TGTGCCAGCAGCGCGGGCGCGGGGGAGGGAGGCACTGAAGCTTTCTTT.

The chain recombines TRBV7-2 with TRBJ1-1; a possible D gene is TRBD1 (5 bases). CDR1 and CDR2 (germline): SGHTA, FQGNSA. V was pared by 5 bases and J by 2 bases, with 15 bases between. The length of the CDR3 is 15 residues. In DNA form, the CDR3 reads TGTGCCAGCAGCCCCTCCCGACAGAGCAACACTGAAGCTTTCTTT. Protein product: CASSPSRQSNTEAFF.

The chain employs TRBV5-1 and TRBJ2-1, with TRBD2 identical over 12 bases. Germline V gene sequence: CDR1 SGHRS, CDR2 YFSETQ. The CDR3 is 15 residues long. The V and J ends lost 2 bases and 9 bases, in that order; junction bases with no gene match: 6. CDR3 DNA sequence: TGCGCCAGCAGCTTCCTAGCGGGGGGGCCAGGTGAGCAGTTCTTC. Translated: CASSFLAGGPGEQFF.

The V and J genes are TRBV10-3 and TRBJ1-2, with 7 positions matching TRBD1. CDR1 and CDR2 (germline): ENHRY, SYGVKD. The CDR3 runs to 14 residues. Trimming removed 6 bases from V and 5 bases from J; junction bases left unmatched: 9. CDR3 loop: CAIRPGQSDYGYTF. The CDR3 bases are TGTGCCATCAGACCGGGACAGAGCGATTATGGCTACACCTTC.